This T cell receptor beta chain was obtained from a study of blood T cell repertoires in COVID-19 (TCRdb year 2020). Some background on the complete study: Samples covering the acute and convalescent phases of COVID-19 were provided by collaborators in the United States, Italy and Spain. The prospective study material was composed of cDNA or gDNA derived from T cells, B-cell-depleted T cells, or PBMCs. Deeply sampled blood TCRbeta repertoires from subjects exposed to, actively infected with, or recovered from COVID-19 were included in the dataset. The repertoires were made available in a free public database intended to serve as a resource for research on the immune response to SARS-CoV-2. The samples were drawn from the first 160 participants of the ongoing ImmuneRACE study and from over a thousand subjects provided by 6 global collaborators. The sample metadata nearly always contained a de-identified subject ID, COVID-19 status, age in years and sex. Where available, HLA class I and class II types were obtained from metadata supplied by the sample provider rather than from assay-based typing. Study-level results and caveats: Clinical and demographic metadata were provided uncurated, with the amount varying by source and participant.

Note on this clone: No antigen is known for it. No much larger clone is present one base from it, and per-base qualities are unavailable.

Whole blood was collected in K2EDTA tubes by collaborating institutions according to the institutions' own protocols. For TCRbeta analysis, collaborators shipped samples as frozen whole blood, isolated PBMCs, or DNA extracted from either of those sample types. Per the germline V gene, SGHNT is the CDR1 and YENEEA is the CDR2. V is reduced by 1 base and J by 5 bases, leaving a spacing of 3 bases between them. From the cysteine up to the phenylalanine, the CDR3 has a length of 12 residues. Only the CDR3 DNA is retained, 36 bases long and in frame from the first base. TCRbeta CDR3 regions were amplified from genomic DNA by means of the immunoSEQ Assay, a bias-controlled multiplex PCR. Under the source paper's analysis protocol: Within the assay, amplification of reference gene primers was used to estimate how many nucleated cells each sample contained. Sequence reads were collapsed and filtered to measure the absolute abundance of every unique TCRbeta CDR3 rearrangement. For each sample, productive Simpson clonality was calculated by taking the square root of Simpson's diversity index across productive rearrangements. In its TCRdb copy, this immuneACCESS table keeps in-frame sequences only and misses some clones. Where compared with another copy, unresolved V genes explain less than half of these, and the others have no known cause. V and J calls and clone size are copied from that table; D and trimming were computed from the DNA. The sample table holds around 16,000 clones, of which 70% to 90% were seen once. Of the sample, roughly 49% is held by the ten largest clones.

The TCR was taken from a human donor in a cohort sampled during active COVID-19. Material: peripheral blood. The sequence is built from TRBV11-3 and TRBJ2-1; the D gene is not confidently resolved. The CDR3 has the sequence CASSLGDNEQFF. The sequenced DNA: TGTGCCAGCAGCTTAGGCGACAATGAGCAGTTCTTC.